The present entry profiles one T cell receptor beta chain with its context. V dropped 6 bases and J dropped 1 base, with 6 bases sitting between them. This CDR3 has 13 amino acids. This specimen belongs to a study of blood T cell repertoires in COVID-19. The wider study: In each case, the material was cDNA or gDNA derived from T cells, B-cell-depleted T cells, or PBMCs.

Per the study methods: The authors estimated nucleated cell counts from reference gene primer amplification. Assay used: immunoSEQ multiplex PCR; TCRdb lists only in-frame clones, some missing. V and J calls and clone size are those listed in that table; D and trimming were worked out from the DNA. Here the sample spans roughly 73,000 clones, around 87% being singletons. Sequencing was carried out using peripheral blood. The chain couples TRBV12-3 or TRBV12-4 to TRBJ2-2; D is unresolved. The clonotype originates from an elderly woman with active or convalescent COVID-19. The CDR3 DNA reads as TGTGCCAGCAGCCAATTGAACACCGGGGAGCTGTTTTTT. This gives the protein CASSQLNTGELFF.